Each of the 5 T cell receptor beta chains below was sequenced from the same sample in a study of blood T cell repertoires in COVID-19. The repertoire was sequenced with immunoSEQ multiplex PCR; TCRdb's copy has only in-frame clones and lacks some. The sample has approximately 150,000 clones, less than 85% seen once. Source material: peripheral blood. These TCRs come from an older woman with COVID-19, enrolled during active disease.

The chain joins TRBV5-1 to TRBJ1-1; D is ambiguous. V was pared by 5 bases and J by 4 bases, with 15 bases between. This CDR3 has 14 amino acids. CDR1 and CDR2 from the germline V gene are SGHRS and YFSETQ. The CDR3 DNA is TGCGCCAGCAGTATCGGGGTAACCAGCACTGAAGCTTTCTTT. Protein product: CASSIGVTSTEAFF. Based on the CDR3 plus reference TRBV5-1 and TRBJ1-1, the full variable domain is KAGVTQTPRYLIKTRGQQVTLSCSPISGHRSVSWYQQTPGQGLQFLFEYFSETQRNKGNFPGRFSGRQFSNSRSEMNVSTLELGDSALYLCASSIGVTSTEAFFGQGTRLTVV.

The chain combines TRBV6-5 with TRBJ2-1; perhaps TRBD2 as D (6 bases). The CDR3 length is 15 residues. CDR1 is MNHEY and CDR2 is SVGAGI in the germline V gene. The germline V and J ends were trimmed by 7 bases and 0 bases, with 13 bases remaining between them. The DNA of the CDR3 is TGTGCCAGCACTGGCGGGGCCCCCTCCTACAATGAGCAGTTCTTC. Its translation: CASTGGAPSYNEQFF.

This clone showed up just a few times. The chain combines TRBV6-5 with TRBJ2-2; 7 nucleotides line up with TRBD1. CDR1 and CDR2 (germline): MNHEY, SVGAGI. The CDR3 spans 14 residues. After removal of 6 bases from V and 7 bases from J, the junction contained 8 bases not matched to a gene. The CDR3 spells CASRQLTGVGELFF. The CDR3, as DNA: TGTGCCAGCAGACAACTCACAGGGGTCGGGGAGCTGTTTTTT.

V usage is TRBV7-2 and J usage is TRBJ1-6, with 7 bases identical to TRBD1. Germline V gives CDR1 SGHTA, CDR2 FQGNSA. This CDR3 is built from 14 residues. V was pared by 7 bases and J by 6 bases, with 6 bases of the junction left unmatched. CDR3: CASIPQGSNSPLHF. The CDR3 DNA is TGTGCCAGCATCCCACAGGGGTCTAATTCACCCCTCCACTTT.

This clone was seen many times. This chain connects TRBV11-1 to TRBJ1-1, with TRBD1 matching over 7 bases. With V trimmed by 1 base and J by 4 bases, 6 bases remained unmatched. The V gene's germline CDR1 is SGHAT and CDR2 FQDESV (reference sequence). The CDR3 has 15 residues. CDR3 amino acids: CASSLESQGITEAFF. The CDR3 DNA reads TGTGCCAGCAGCTTAGAGTCACAGGGGATCACTGAAGCTTTCTTT. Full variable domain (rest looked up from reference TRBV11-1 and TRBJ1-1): EAEVAQSPRYKITEKSQAVAFWCDPISGHATLYWYRQILGQGPELLVQFQDESVVDDSQLPKDRFSAERLKGVDSTLKIQPAELGDSAMYLCASSLESQGITEAFFGQGTRLTVV.